The rows below give T cell receptor beta chains drawn from one sample of a study of cytomegalovirus exposure and HLA in healthy donors. Some clones are missing from TCRdb's copy, which holds only in-frame ones; the method was immunoSEQ multiplex PCR. This table has 200,000 to 250,000 clones, 70% to 80% appearing once. Source material: PBMCs. The receptors originated from a woman aged 30 to 39 in good health and CMV-seronegative. CDR3s include the opening cysteine and the closing phenylalanine or tryptophan. Fields, in order: V gene, J gene, clone size, D gene, CDR3 protein, CDR3 DNA. D genes are given only for firm matches. Clone size, where shown, is once, few, many, or a class for clones that have expanded.

>TRBV9|TRBJ1-5|NA|NA
CARRGGDATGNQPQHF
TGTGCCAGAAGGGGGGGGGACGCTACGGGCAATCAGCCCCAGCATTTT
>TRBV6-5|TRBJ2-5|NA|NA
CASIYRSGQETQYF
TGTGCCAGCATCTATCGGTCGGGACAAGAGACCCAGTACTTC
>TRBV27|TRBJ1-1|NA|NA
CASREQTMNTEAFF
TGTGCCAGCAGGGAACAGACCATGAACACTGAAGCTTTCTTT
>TRBV6-5|TRBJ2-2|NA|NA
CASSDMPGELFF
TGTGCCAGCAGTGACATGCCCGGGGAGCTGTTTTTT
>TRBV30|TRBJ1-5|NA|NA
CAWSPKQGNSNQPQHF
TGTGCCTGGAGCCCCAAACAGGGAAATAGCAATCAGCCCCAGCATTTT
>TRBV5-1|TRBJ2-5|NA|NA
CASSRDPGGQETQYF
TGCGCCAGCAGCCGGGACCCCGGGGGCCAAGAGACCCAGTACTTC
>TRBV11-3|TRBJ1-1|NA|NA
CASSPREGTEAFF
TGTGCCAGCAGCCCTCGGGAGGGCACTGAAGCTTTCTTT
>TRBV6-5|TRBJ2-1|NA|TRBD1
CASSLGQGADNEQFF
TGTGCCAGCAGTCTTGGACAGGGGGCGGATAATGAGCAGTTCTTC
>TRBV7-2|TRBJ2-7|NA|TRBD2
CASTIGTSGSYEQYF
TGTGCCAGCACTATTGGGACTAGCGGGTCCTACGAGCAGTACTTC
>TRBV5-4|TRBJ2-2|few|TRBD2
CASSLGGRAATGELFF
TGTGCCAGCAGCTTGGGCGGGAGGGCCGCAACCGGGGAGCTGTTTTTT
>TRBV4-1|TRBJ1-2|NA|TRBD1
CASSQDPGTDGYTF
TGCGCCAGCAGCCAAGATCCCGGGACAGATGGCTACACCTTC
>TRBV27|TRBJ2-3|NA|TRBD2
CASRSGGADTQYF
TGTGCCAGCAGGTCGGGGGGGGCAGATACGCAGTATTTT
>TRBV7-9|TRBJ1-1|NA|NA
CASSFYKNTEAFF
TGTGCCAGCAGCTTCTATAAGAACACTGAAGCTTTCTTT
>TRBV19|TRBJ1-3|NA|NA
CASSIPGRGAGNTIYF
TGTGCCAGTAGTATCCCCGGCCGGGGGGCTGGAAACACCATATATTTT
>TRBV19|TRBJ2-7|NA|NA
CASSILQGPFYEQYF
TGTGCCAGTAGTATTTTACAGGGACCTTTTTACGAGCAGTACTTC
>TRBV6-5|TRBJ2-7|few|NA
CASTRTIASSYEQYF
TGTGCCAGCACCAGAACTATCGCTAGCTCCTACGAGCAGTACTTC
>TRBV7-9|TRBJ2-2|NA|NA
CASSLYRDSGELFF
TGTGCCAGCAGCCTCTACAGGGATTCCGGGGAGCTGTTTTTT
>TRBV7-9|TRBJ2-5|NA|NA
CASSPNTGQETQYF
TGTGCCAGCAGCCCTAATACAGGACAAGAGACCCAGTACTTC
>TRBV11-2|TRBJ2-2|NA|NA
CASSLLRETGELFF
TGTGCCAGCAGCCTCCTACGGGAGACCGGGGAGCTGTTTTTT
>TRBV10-3|TRBJ2-5|NA|TRBD2
CAISGSLLQETQYF
TGTGCCATTAGCGGGAGCCTCCTCCAAGAGACCCAGTACTTC
>TRBV15|TRBJ1-1|NA|NA
CATSGHITLWGDKAFF
TGTGCCACCAGCGGCCATATAACTCTCTGGGGGGATAAAGCTTTCTTT
>TRBV5-1|TRBJ1-4|NA|NA
CASRENEKLFF
TGCGCCAGCAGGGAGAATGAAAAACTGTTTTTT
>TRBV5-4|TRBJ1-2|few|NA
CASSFDRLEGYTF
TGTGCCAGCAGTTTCGACAGGCTGGAGGGCTACACCTTC
>TRBV10-3|TRBJ2-2|NA|TRBD2
CAISLAESNTGELFF
TGTGCCATCAGCCTAGCGGAATCGAACACCGGGGAGCTGTTTTTT
>TRBV5-1|TRBJ2-1|NA|TRBD2
CASSLGFAVGAGEGNEQFF
TGCGCCAGCAGCTTGGGGTTTGCGGTTGGAGCGGGAGAAGGGAATGAGCAGTTCTTC
>TRBV7-2|TRBJ2-1|NA|TRBD2
CASSLVTSGHNEQFF
TGTGCCAGCAGCTTAGTTACTAGCGGGCATAATGAGCAGTTCTTC
>TRBV11-3|TRBJ1-6|once|TRBD1
CASSLAGQGANSPLHF
TGTGCCAGCAGCTTAGCCGGACAGGGGGCGAATTCACCCCTCCACTTT
>TRBV7-8|TRBJ2-7|NA|TRBD2
CASSLGLAGIYEQYF
TGTGCCAGCAGCTTAGGACTAGCGGGGATATACGAGCAGTACTTC
>TRBV23-1|TRBJ2-2|once|NA
CASSQGRDTGELFF
TGCGCCAGCAGTCAAGGCAGGGACACCGGGGAGCTGTTTTTT
>TRBV20-1|TRBJ1-2|NA|TRBD1
CSAPRGNGYTF
TGCAGTGCTCCCAGGGGGAATGGCTACACCTTC
>TRBV6-5|TRBJ1-1|once|NA
CASSGRGSLNTEAFF
TGTGCCAGCAGTGGCAGAGGGAGCCTTAACACTGAAGCTTTCTTT
>TRBV2|TRBJ2-7|NA|NA
CASSSSSYEQYF
TGTGCCAGCAGCTCCAGCTCCTACGAGCAGTACTTC
>TRBV6-1|TRBJ1-2|NA|NA
CASSPGGSGYTF
TGTGCCAGCTCCCCTGGGGGGAGCGGCTACACCTTC
>TRBV20-1|TRBJ1-3|NA|NA
CSSGGGNTIYF
TGCAGTTCTGGGGGCGGAAACACCATATATTTT
>TRBV30|TRBJ1-1|few|NA
CAWEGNTEAFF
TGTGCCTGGGAGGGCAACACTGAAGCTTTCTTT
>TRBV19|TRBJ1-2|NA|TRBD1
CASLGTDVSGYGYTF
TGTGCCAGTCTGGGGACAGATGTCAGCGGATATGGCTACACCTTC
>TRBV12-5|TRBJ1-1|NA|NA
CASGPKETEAFF
TGTGCTAGTGGTCCGAAGGAGACTGAAGCTTTCTTT